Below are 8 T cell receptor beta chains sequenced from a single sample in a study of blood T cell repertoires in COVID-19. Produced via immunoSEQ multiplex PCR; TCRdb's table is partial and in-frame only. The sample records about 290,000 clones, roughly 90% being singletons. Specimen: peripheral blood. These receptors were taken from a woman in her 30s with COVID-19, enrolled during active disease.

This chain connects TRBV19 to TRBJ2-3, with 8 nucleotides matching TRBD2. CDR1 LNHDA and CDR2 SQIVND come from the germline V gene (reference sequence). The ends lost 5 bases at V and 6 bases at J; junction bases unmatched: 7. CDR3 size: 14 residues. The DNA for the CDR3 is TGTGCCAGTAGTCCTACGGGGGGGCCGGATACGCAGTATTTT. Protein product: CASSPTGGPDTQYF.

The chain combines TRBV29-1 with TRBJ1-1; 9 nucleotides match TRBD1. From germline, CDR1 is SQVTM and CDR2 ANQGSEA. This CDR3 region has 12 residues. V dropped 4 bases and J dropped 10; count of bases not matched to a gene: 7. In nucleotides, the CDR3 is TGCAGCGTTGGGGGACAGGGAACAGGAGCTTTCTTT. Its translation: CSVGGQGTGAFF.

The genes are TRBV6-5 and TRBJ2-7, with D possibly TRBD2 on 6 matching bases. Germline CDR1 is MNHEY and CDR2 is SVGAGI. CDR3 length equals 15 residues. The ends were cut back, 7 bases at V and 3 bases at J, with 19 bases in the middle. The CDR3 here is CASIHRDGGYYEQYF. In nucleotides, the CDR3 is TGTGCCAGCATCCACCGGGACGGGGGTTACTACGAGCAGTACTTC.

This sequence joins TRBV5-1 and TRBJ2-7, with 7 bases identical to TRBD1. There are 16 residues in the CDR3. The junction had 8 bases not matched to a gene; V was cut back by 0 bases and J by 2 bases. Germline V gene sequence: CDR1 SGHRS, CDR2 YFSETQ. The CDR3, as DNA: TGCGCCAGCAGCTTGGACCGAGGGGGCCCCACCTACGAGCAGTACTTC. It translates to CASSLDRGGPTYEQYF.

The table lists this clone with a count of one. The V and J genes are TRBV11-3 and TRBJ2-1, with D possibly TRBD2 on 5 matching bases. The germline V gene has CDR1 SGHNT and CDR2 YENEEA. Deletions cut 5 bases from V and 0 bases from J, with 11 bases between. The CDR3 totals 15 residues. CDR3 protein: CASSRGLSSYNEQFF. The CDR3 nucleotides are TGTGCCAGCAGCCGCGGACTGAGCTCCTACAATGAGCAGTTCTTC. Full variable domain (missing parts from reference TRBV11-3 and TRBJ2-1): EAGVVQSPRYKIIEKKQPVAFWCNPISGHNTLYWYLQNLGQGPELLIRYENEEAVDDSQLPKDRFSAERLKGVDSTLKIQPAELGDSAVYLCASSRGLSSYNEQFFGPGTRLTVL.

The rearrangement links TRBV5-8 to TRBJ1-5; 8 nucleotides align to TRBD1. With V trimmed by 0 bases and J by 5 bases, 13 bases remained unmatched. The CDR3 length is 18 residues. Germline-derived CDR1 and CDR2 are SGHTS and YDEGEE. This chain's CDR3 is CASSLAFKDRVIDQPQHF. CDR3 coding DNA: TGTGCCAGCAGCTTGGCATTCAAGGACAGGGTGATTGATCAGCCCCAGCATTTT.

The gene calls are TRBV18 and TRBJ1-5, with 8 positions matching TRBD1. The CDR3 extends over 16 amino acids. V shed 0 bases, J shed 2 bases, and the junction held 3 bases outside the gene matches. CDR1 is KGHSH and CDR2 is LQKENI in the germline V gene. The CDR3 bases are TGTGCCAGCTCACCACCCGCAGGGGGCCGCAATCAGCCCCAGCATTTT. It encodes CASSPPAGGRNQPQHF.

The CDR3 coding sequence is TGCAGTGCTAGTAAGGGGGGGTTAAACTATGGCTACACCTTC. Encoded protein: CSASKGGLNYGYTF. The V call is TRBV20-1, the J call TRBJ1-2; D possibly corresponds to TRBD1 (6 bases). In germline, CDR1 is DFQATT, CDR2 SNEGSKA (reference sequence). The V and J ends lost 3 bases and 2 bases respectively, with 13 bases between them. This CDR3 region has 14 residues.